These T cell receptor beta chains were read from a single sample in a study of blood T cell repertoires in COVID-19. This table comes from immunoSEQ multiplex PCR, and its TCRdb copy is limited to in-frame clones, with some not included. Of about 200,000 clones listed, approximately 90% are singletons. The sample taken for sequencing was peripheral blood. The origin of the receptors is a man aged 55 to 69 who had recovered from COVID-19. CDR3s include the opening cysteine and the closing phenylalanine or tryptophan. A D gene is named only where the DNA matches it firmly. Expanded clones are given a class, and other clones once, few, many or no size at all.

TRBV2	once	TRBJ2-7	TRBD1	CASSDQGQGTGEQYF	TGTGCCAGCAGTGACCAGGGACAGGGGACGGGGGAGCAGTACTTC
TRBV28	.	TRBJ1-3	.	CASSLAGTVSGNTIYF	TGTGCCAGCAGTTTAGCTGGGACTGTCTCTGGAAACACCATATATTTT
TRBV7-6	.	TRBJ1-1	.	CASSRMTGNTEAFF	TGTGCCAGCAGCCGTATGACAGGGAACACTGAAGCTTTCTTT
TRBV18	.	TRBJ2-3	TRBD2	CASSPVSGRATDTQYF	TGTGCCAGCTCACCCGTTAGCGGGAGGGCAACAGATACGCAGTATTTT
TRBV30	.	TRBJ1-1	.	CAWLMNTEAFF	TGTGCCTGGTTAATGAACACTGAAGCTTTCTTT
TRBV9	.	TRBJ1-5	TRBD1	CASSPEGTGLYPQPQHF	TGTGCCAGCAGCCCCGAGGGGACAGGGCTCTATCCTCAGCCCCAGCATTTT
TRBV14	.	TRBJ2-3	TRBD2	CASSLLSGGGDTQYF	TGTGCCAGCAGCCTCCTTTCGGGGGGAGGAGATACGCAGTATTTT
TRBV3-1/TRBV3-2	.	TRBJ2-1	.	CASSQEEGEQFF	TGTGCCAGCAGCCAAGAGGAGGGTGAGCAGTTCTTC
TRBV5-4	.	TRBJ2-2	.	CASSTPGAGELFF	TGTGCCAGCAGTACCCCAGGGGCCGGGGAGCTGTTTTTT
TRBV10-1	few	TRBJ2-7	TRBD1	CASSEKRQGSEQYF	TGCGCCAGCAGTGAGAAGAGACAGGGTAGCGAGCAGTACTTC
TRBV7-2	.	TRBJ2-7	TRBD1	CASSRHPGQGNYEQYF	TGTGCCAGCAGCCGTCACCCGGGACAGGGGAACTACGAGCAGTACTTC
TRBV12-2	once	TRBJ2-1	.	CASRSKARSSYNEQFF	TGTGCAAGTCGCTCTAAAGCGCGTAGCTCCTACAATGAGCAGTTCTTC
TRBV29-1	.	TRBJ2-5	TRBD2	CSATGGTSGETQYF	TGCAGCGCCACTGGGGGGACTAGCGGGGAGACCCAGTACTTC
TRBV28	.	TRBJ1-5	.	CASSFTGQPQHF	TGTGCCAGCAGTTTCACGGGGCAGCCCCAGCATTTT
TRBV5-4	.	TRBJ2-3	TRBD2	CASSLRTSGTDTQYF	TGTGCCAGCAGCTTGAGGACTAGTGGCACAGATACGCAGTATTTT
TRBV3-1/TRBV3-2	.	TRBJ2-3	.	CASSQEGGRGNTQYF	TGTGCCAGCAGCCAAGAGGGTGGCCGCGGTAATACGCAGTATTTT
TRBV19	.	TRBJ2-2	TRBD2	CASSSRTSGGTGELFF	TGTGCCAGTAGTAGCAGGACTAGCGGGGGCACCGGGGAGCTGTTTTTT
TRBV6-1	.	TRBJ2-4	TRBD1	CASSVRTGSRQNIQYF	TGTGCCAGCAGTGTAAGGACAGGGAGCCGGCAAAACATTCAGTACTTC
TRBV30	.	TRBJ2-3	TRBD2	CAWSSGGTDTQYF	TGTGCCTGGAGCAGCGGGGGGACAGATACGCAGTATTTT
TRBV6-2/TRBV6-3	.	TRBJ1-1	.	CASSFGQGSGGEAFF	TGTGCCAGCAGTTTCGGACAAGGTAGCGGCGGTGAAGCTTTCTTT
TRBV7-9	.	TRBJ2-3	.	CASSPGTSADTQYF	TGTGCCAGCAGCCCCGGGACTTCCGCAGATACGCAGTATTTT
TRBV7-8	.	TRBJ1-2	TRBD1	CASSLGGQGEANYGYTF	TGTGCCAGCAGCTTAGGGGGACAGGGGGAGGCTAACTATGGCTACACCTTC
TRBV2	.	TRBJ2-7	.	CATLGGRSYEQYF	TGTGCCACCCTTGGGGGGAGATCCTACGAGCAGTACTTC
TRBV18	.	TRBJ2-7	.	CASSPGAGFEQYF	TGTGCCAGCTCACCCGGGGCGGGGTTCGAGCAGTACTTC
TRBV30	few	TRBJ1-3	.	CASTGPPSGNTIYF	TGTGCCTCGACAGGACCCCCCTCTGGAAACACCATATATTTT
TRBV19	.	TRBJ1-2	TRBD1	CASSIYPGQGTWGYTF	TGTGCCAGTAGTATATATCCGGGACAGGGGACATGGGGCTACACCTTC
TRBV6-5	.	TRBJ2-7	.	CASSTNLNVQYF	TGTGCCAGCAGCACTAATTTGAACGTGCAGTACTTC
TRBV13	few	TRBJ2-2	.	CASSLEEGQNTGELFF	TGTGCCAGCAGCTTAGAGGAAGGACAGAACACCGGGGAGCTGTTTTTT
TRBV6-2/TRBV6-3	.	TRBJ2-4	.	CASSYGGLGYIQYF	TGTGCCAGCAGTTACGGAGGGTTGGGGTACATTCAGTACTTC
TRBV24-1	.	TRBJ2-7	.	CATSDAGAHEQYF	TGTGCCACCAGTGATGCGGGGGCCCACGAGCAGTACTTC
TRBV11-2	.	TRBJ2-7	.	CASSSLQGTSYEQYF	TGTGCCAGCAGCTCCTTACAGGGCACCTCCTACGAGCAGTACTTC
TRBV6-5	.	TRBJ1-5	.	CASSSRESNQPQHF	TGTGCCAGCAGTTCTCGGGAAAGCAATCAGCCCCAGCATTTT
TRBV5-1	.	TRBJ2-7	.	CASKLGLSEKNEQYF	TGCGCCAGTAAACTCGGGTTGTCCGAAAAAAACGAGCAGTACTTC
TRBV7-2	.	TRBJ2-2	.	CASSPSGTILTGELFF	TGTGCCAGCAGCCCCTCCGGGACAATACTCACCGGGGAGCTGTTTTTT
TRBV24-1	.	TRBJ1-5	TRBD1	CATSQTGAQPQHF	TGTGCCACCAGTCAAACAGGGGCTCAGCCCCAGCATTTT